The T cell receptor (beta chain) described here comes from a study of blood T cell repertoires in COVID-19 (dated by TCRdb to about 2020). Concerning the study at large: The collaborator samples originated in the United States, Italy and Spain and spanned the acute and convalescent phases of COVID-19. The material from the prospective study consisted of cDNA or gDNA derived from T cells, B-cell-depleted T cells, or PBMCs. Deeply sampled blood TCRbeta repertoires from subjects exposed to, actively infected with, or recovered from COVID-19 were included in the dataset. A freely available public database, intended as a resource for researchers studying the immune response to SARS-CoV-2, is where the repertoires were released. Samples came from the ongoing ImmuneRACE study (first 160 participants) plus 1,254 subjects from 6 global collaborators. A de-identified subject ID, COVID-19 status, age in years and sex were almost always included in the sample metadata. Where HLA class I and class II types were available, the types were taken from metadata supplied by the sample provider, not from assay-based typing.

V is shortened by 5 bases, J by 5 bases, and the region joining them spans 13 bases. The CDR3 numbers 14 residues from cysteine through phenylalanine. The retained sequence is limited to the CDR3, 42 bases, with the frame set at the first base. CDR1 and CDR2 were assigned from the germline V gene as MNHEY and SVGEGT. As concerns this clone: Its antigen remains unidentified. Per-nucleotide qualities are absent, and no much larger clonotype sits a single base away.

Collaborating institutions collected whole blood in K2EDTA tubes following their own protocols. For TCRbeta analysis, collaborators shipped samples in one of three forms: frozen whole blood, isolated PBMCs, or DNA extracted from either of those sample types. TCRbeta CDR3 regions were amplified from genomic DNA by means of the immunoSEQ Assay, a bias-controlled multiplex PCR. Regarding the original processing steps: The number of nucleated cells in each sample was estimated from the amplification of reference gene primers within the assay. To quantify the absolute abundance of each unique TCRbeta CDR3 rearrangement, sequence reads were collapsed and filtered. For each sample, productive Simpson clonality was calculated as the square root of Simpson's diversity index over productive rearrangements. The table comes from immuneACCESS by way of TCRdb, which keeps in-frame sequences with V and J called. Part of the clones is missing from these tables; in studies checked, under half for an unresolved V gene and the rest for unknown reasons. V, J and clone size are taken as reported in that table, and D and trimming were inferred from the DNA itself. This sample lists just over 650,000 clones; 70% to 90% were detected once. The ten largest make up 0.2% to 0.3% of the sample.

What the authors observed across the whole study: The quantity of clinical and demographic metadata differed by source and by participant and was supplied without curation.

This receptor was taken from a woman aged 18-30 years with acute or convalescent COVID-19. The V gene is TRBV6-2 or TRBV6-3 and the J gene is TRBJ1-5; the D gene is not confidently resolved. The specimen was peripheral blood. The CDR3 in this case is CASSLVLRDQPQHF. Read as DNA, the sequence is TGTGCCAGCAGTCTAGTCTTGAGAGATCAGCCCCAGCATTTT.